Listed below are T cell receptor beta chains from one sample, sequenced in a study of T cells in Graves' hyperthyroidism and ophthalmopathy. TCRdb independently ran MiXCR on the multiplex PCR reads; one entry per CDR3 protein. The sample has hundreds of thousands of distinct CDR3 sequences; over 35% are singletons. The specimen was blood. Every receptor here comes from a young man with Graves' hyperthyroidism. CDR3s include the opening cysteine and the closing phenylalanine or tryptophan. D genes are given only for firm matches. A row's size may be missing; if present it is once, few, many or a size class.

v_call	d_call	j_call	clone_size	cdr3_aa	cdr3_nt
TRBV20-1	NA	TRBJ2-6	few	CSARVLSGSGANVLTF	TGCAGTGCTAGAGTCCTCTCGGGCTCTGGGGCCAACGTCCTGACTTTC
TRBV2	TRBD2	TRBJ2-5	NA	CASSAGRGDVETQYF	TGTGCCAGCAGTGCCGGACGGGGGGATGTGGAGACCCAGTACTTC
TRBV2	TRBD2	TRBJ2-2	NA	CASSIPQPGTSEETPLAGELFF	TGTGCCAGCAGCATCCCTCAACCCGGGACTAGCGAGGAAACACCCCTCGCCGGGGAGCTGTTTTTT
TRBV6-6	NA	TRBJ2-5	few	CASSELYMETQYF	TGTGCCAGCAGTGAATTGTATATGGAGACCCAGTACTTC
TRBV4-1	NA	TRBJ1-1	many	CASSQDRDTEAFF	TGCGCCAGCAGCCAAGATAGGGACACTGAAGCTTTCTTT
TRBV10-1	TRBD1	TRBJ2-3	NA	CASSEGGDADTQYF	TGCGCCAGCAGTGAAGGGGGCGATGCAGATACGCAGTATTTT
TRBV5-1	NA	TRBJ1-2	NA	CASSLGMGTYGYTF	TGCGCCAGCAGCTTGGGGATGGGAACCTATGGCTACACCTTC
TRBV7-9	TRBD2	TRBJ2-7	many	CASSSGLVHEQYF	TGTGCCAGCAGCTCCGGACTAGTCCACGAGCAGTACTTC
TRBV7-6	NA	TRBJ2-7	NA	CASSSGDISYEQYF	TGTGCCAGCAGCTCCGGGGACATCTCCTACGAGCAGTACTTC
TRBV10-3	TRBD2	TRBJ2-5	once	CAIRPGTSGPQETQYF	TGTGCCATCAGACCCGGGACTAGCGGGCCCCAAGAGACCCAGTACTTC
TRBV2	NA	TRBJ2-2	few	CASLPLTGELFF	TGTGCCAGCCTCCCTCTCACCGGGGAGCTGTTTTTT
TRBV6-6	NA	TRBJ2-7	NA	CASTREQYEQYF	TGTGCCAGCACCAGGGAACAGTACGAGCAGTACTTC
TRBV24-1	NA	TRBJ2-7	many	CATSDGLAPPYEQYF	TGTGCCACCAGTGATGGACTGGCTCCACCTTACGAGCAGTACTTC
TRBV24-1	NA	TRBJ1-5	many	CATSYRDSNQPQHF	TGTGCCACCAGTTACCGGGATAGCAATCAGCCCCAGCATTTT
TRBV7-9	TRBD1	TRBJ1-1	few	CASRTDRGAYTEAFF	TGTGCCAGCAGGACCGACAGGGGAGCGTACACTGAAGCTTTCTTT
TRBV7-9	NA	TRBJ2-5	NA	CASSLRTPGTQYF	TGTGCCAGCAGTTTGCGGACGCCAGGGACCCAGTACTTC
TRBV7-3	NA	TRBJ2-6	many	CASSLSLGLGGANVLTF	TGTGCCAGCAGCTTAAGTCTCGGTCTAGGAGGGGCCAACGTCCTGACTTTC